The next 15 T cell receptor beta chains were all read from a single sample in a study of blood T cell repertoires in COVID-19. Measured with immunoSEQ multiplex PCR; TCRdb has only the in-frame clones, and not every one. This table holds around 30,000 clones, roughly 94% found once. Specimen: peripheral blood. The receptors come from a human donor with active COVID-19. The donor label of this sample is uncertain.

The chain combines TRBV2 with TRBJ2-2; tentative D call: TRBD2 (6 bases). Germline V gene data show CDR1 as SNHLY and CDR2 as FYNNEI. Trimming stripped 7 bases from V and 4 bases from J, with 16 bases between. The CDR3 loop spans 15 amino acids. The CDR3 DNA sequence: TGTGCCAGCAAGCAGGAGGGCCGGGGCACCGGGGAGCTGTTTTTT. Protein product: CASKQEGRGTGELFF.

The chain carries TRBV11-3 and TRBJ2-3; 14 bases line up with TRBD2. Germline CDR1 is SGHNT and CDR2 is YENEEA. The CDR3 extends over 18 amino acids. V gave up 3 bases and J gave up 6 bases; unmatched junction bases: 11. The CDR3 coding sequence is TGTGCCAGCAGCTTGGGGACTAGCGGGGGTAGTACCCCGGATACGCAGTATTTT. It encodes CASSLGTSGGSTPDTQYF.

In regard to this clone: One end of the junction does not line up with germline, which may come from a read error. The V gene is TRBV5-4, the J gene TRBJ2-2, with 9 bases fitting TRBD2. In germline, CDR1 is SGHNT, CDR2 YYREEE (reference sequence). CDR3 length: 18 residues. The CDR3 DNA follows: TGTGCCCGCAGCTTGGGACTCGCGGGGGGGGTAGCAACCGGGGAGCTGTTTTTT. As protein: CARSLGLAGGVATGELFF.

The chain has TRBV30 and TRBJ1-2; TRBD1 might be the D (5 bases). Trimming took 2 bases from V and 5 from J, leaving 15 bases between them. Per germline, CDR1 GTSNPN and CDR2 SVGIG (reference sequence). The CDR3 contains 14 residues. CDR3: CAWSRREGQYGYTF. In DNA form, the CDR3 reads TGTGCCTGGAGTCGGAGGGAGGGGCAATATGGCTACACCTTC.

This chain links TRBV10-3 with TRBJ2-5; 15 bases fit TRBD2. The CDR3 is 17 amino acids. V dropped 2 bases and J dropped 5; count of bases not matched to a gene: 6. CDR1 ENHRY and CDR2 SYGVKD come from the germline V gene. The CDR3 sequence: CAISELGTSGGQETQYF. The DNA of the CDR3 is TGTGCCATCAGTGAGCTGGGGACTAGCGGGGGGCAGGAGACCCAGTACTTC.

The chain recombines TRBV29-1 with TRBJ2-6; D is possibly TRBD1 (6 bases). This CDR3 contains 13 residues. V was cut by 5 bases and J by 2 bases, with 7 bases left in between. Germline CDR1 SQVTM, CDR2 ANQGSEA. The CDR3 protein is CSVQGPGANVLTF. CDR3 nucleotides: TGCAGCGTTCAGGGGCCTGGGGCCAACGTCCTGACTTTC.

The J gene is TRBJ2-3, the V gene TRBV5-1; a possible D gene is TRBD2 (6 bases). The CDR3 is 14 amino acids. The germline V gene has CDR1 SGHRS and CDR2 YFSETQ. V was pared by 1 base and J by 2 bases, with 8 bases between. The CDR3 reads CASSLRRDTDTQYF. CDR3 in DNA: TGCGCCAGCAGCTTGAGGCGGGACACAGATACGCAGTATTTT.

The chain carries TRBV6-8 and TRBJ2-1, with 8 nucleotides matching TRBD2. V lost 6 bases, J lost 8 bases, and 12 bases stayed unmatched. Germline values: CDR1 MNHGY, CDR2 SAAAGT. This CDR3 has 15 amino acids. The CDR3 DNA is TGTGCCAGCAGCTGCGGACTAGCCCGTGGGTATGAGCAGTTCTTC. The encoded protein is CASSCGLARGYEQFF.

The V gene is TRBV19, the J gene TRBJ2-7; 7 bases agree with TRBD2. J lost 7 bases, V lost 4 bases, and 13 bases had no gene match. CDR1 LNHDA and CDR2 SQIVND come from the germline V gene (reference sequence). The CDR3 contains 15 residues. In DNA form, the CDR3 reads TGTGCCAGTAGTACCGGGGCTAGCGGTAGGTCTGAGCAGTACTTC. It specifies CASSTGASGRSEQYF.

The chain employs TRBV28 and TRBJ1-5; 11 positions match TRBD1. The germline V gene has CDR1 MDHEN and CDR2 SYDVKM. CDR3 length equals 20 residues. V gave up 7 bases and J gave up 3 bases; unmatched junction bases: 20. CDR3 in amino acids: CASTRPGGGQGARSNQPQHF. DNA of the CDR3: TGTGCCAGCACCCGACCCGGCGGAGGACAGGGGGCGCGTTCCAATCAGCCCCAGCATTTT. Combining the CDR3 with reference TRBV28 and TRBJ1-5 gives the whole variable domain DVKVTQSSRYLVKRTGEKVFLECVQDMDHENMFWYRQDPGLGLRLIYFSYDVKMKEKGDIPEGYSVSREKKERFSLILESASTNQTSMYLCASTRPGGGQGARSNQPQHFGDGTRLSIL.

The V gene is TRBV7-2, the J gene TRBJ2-5; the match to TRBD2 covers 9 bases. Germline CDR1 is SGHTA and CDR2 is FQGNSA. The junction had 4 bases not matched to a gene; V was cut back by 0 bases and J by 2 bases. The CDR3 runs to 16 residues. The CDR3 sequence: CASSLARSGGQETQYF. The CDR3 nucleotides are TGTGCCAGCAGCTTAGCGCGTAGCGGGGGACAAGAGACCCAGTACTTC. Combining the CDR3 with reference TRBV7-2 and TRBJ2-5 gives the whole variable domain GAGVSQSPSNKVTEKGKDVELRCDPISGHTALYWYRQSLGQGLEFLIYFQGNSAPDKSGLPSDRFSAERTGGSVSTLTIQRTQQEDSAVYLCASSLARSGGQETQYFGPGTRLLVL.

CDR3 region: CASSLTGLPETQYF. CDR3 bases: TGTGCCAGCAGTTTAACCGGACTTCCAGAGACCCAGTACTTC. The chain has TRBV6-2 or TRBV6-3 and TRBJ2-5; a weak D match, TRBD2 (5 bases). This CDR3 spans 14 amino acids. Trimming pared 4 bases from V and 4 bases from J, leaving 13 bases between. Germline CDR1 reads MNHEY; CDR2 reads SVGEGT.

This chain joins TRBV3-1 (or the pseudogene TRBV3-2) and TRBJ2-1; maybe TRBD1 (6 bases). Germline lookup yields CDR1 LGHDT and CDR2 YNNKEL (reference sequence). Deletions cut 0 bases from V and 12 bases from J, with 18 bases between. The CDR3 is 15 amino acids. Here the CDR3 DNA reads TGTGCCAGCAGCCAAGATTTGTCAAACAGGGAAGGGCAGTTCTTC. It yields the protein CASSQDLSNREGQFF.

The table lists this clone with a count of one. This rearrangement joins TRBV27 to TRBJ1-6, with 8 bases identical to TRBD1. This CDR3 is built from 15 residues. The V gene's germline CDR1 is MNHEY and CDR2 SMNVEV (reference sequence). V lost 5 bases, J lost 9 bases, and 9 bases stayed unmatched. The CDR3 sequence: CASSPWTGSGSPLHF. The DNA of the CDR3 is TGTGCCAGCAGTCCGTGGACAGGGTCGGGTTCACCCCTCCACTTT.

The chain carries TRBV2 and TRBJ2-2; tentatively, D is TRBD1 (5 bases). Germline V lookup: CDR1 SNHLY, CDR2 FYNNEI. The CDR3 length is 16 residues. Between the trimmed V and J ends, which lost 2 bases and 6 bases, there was a span of 16 bases. CDR3 DNA sequence: TGTGCCAGCAGTGAAATGGCAGGGTTTCTTTCCGGGGAGCTGTTTTTT. It encodes CASSEMAGFLSGELFF.